This T cell receptor (beta chain) was identified during a study of cytomegalovirus exposure and HLA in healthy donors. As for the study in general: Earlier work reported 117 million unique TCR beta sequences from 150 million to 200 million T cells. Unique TCRs numbering some 77 million, obtained from HLA-typed donors, made up an early data release. Of several hundred genotyped donors, about 80% clustered with self-reported Caucasian donors. Study-wide results and limits: In a later analysis, across HLA loci, associated TCR counts were highest for DRB1, lowest for HLA-C.

The PCR ran on 60 Vbeta and 13 Jbeta primers. Assay used: immunoSEQ multiplex PCR; TCRdb lists only in-frame clones, some missing. Of hundreds of thousands of clones listed, over 80% are singletons. Germline-derived CDR1 and CDR2 are MNHNS and SASEGT. V dropped 7 bases and J dropped 7; count of bases not matched to a gene: 12. This CDR3 has 16 residues. About this clone: Its matching antigen is unknown.

The origin of this receptor is a boy aged 2 to 10 in good health and CMV-seronegative. The rearrangement uses TRBV6-1 and TRBJ2-1; TRBD2 agrees at 11 bases. Sample: PBMCs. The CDR3 region has the DNA TGTGCCAGCACTGACGTAGCGGGAGGGCTGGGGAATGAGCAGTTCTTC. As protein: CASTDVAGGLGNEQFF.